The rows below give T cell receptor beta chains drawn from one sample of a study of beta chain features in type 1 diabetes. Profiling relied on immunoSEQ multiplex PCR, and the TCRdb table lists in-frame clones only, not all of them. The repertoire includes 900,000 or so clones, roughly 15% of them detected once, and 0.02% to 0.03% sits in the top ten. Sequencing was performed on naive CD4+ T cells from blood. The receptor source for this set is a woman under 30 in good health. Each CDR3 is given with its conserved first and last residue. Each record gives: V gene, D gene, clone size, CDR3 length, J gene, CDR3 DNA, CDR3 protein. A D gene is named only where the DNA matches it firmly. The size entry is marked missing in some rows and otherwise reads once, few, many or a size class.

V: TRBV7-3; D: NA; size: NA; length: 14; J: TRBJ2-2; DNA: TGTGCCAGCAGCTTAAATTGGTTGGGCGGGGAGCTGTTTTTT; CDR3: CASSLNWLGGELFF
V: TRBV28; D: NA; size: few; length: 15; J: TRBJ1-4; DNA: TGTGCCAGCACCGCAAGCGCGTTGCTACGGGAAAAACTGTTTTTT; CDR3: CASTASALLREKLFF
V: TRBV6-1; D: NA; size: NA; length: 15; J: TRBJ2-2; DNA: TGTGCCAGCAGTTGGTTGTGGGATGCAACCGGGGAGCTGTTTTTT; CDR3: CASSWLWDATGELFF
V: TRBV19; D: NA; size: few; length: 12; J: TRBJ1-2; DNA: TGTGCCAGTAGTAGATTGGACTATGGCTACACCTTC; CDR3: CASSRLDYGYTF
V: TRBV7-2; D: TRBD2; size: NA; length: 16; J: TRBJ2-5; DNA: TGTGCCAGCAGCTTGGCCGGTGGGACTAGACAAGAGACCCAGTACTTC; CDR3: CASSLAGGTRQETQYF
V: TRBV2; D: NA; size: NA; length: 12; J: TRBJ2-5; DNA: TGTGCCAGCAGTGTTGGCCTTGAGACCCAGTACTTC; CDR3: CASSVGLETQYF
V: TRBV27; D: NA; size: NA; length: 13; J: TRBJ2-2; DNA: TGTGCCAGCAGTATCGCGAACACCGGGGAGCTGTTTTTT; CDR3: CASSIANTGELFF
V: TRBV19; D: TRBD1; size: NA; length: 16; J: TRBJ1-1; DNA: TGTGCCAGTAGTATCAAGGGGGCCTCTCGTCACACTGAAGCTTTCTTT; CDR3: CASSIKGASRHTEAFF
V: TRBV4-3; D: NA; size: NA; length: 19; J: TRBJ2-2; DNA: TGCGCCAGCAGCCAAGATCGCGGCAGGATACTTCGAGGGACCGGGGAGCTGTTTTTT; CDR3: CASSQDRGRILRGTGELFF
V: TRBV7-9; D: NA; size: few; length: 13; J: TRBJ2-7; DNA: TGTGCCAGCAGCTCGCAACTAGGGGCCGAGCAGTACTTC; CDR3: CASSSQLGAEQYF
V: TRBV25-1; D: NA; size: few; length: 14; J: TRBJ2-1; DNA: TGTGCCAGCAGTAAGGGGGGCAACCACAATGAGCAGTTCTTC; CDR3: CASSKGGNHNEQFF
V: TRBV18; D: NA; size: few; length: 14; J: TRBJ2-6; DNA: TGTGCCAGCTCACCGGCATCTGGGGCCAACGTCCTGACTTTC; CDR3: CASSPASGANVLTF
V: TRBV5-4; D: NA; size: NA; length: 17; J: TRBJ2-3; DNA: TGTGCCAGCAGCTTGTTCCTCGGTCGGGGAGTCACAGATACGCAGTATTTT; CDR3: CASSLFLGRGVTDTQYF